Shown below are 32 T cell receptor beta chains from a single sample sequenced in a study of blood T cell repertoires in COVID-19. Assay used: immunoSEQ multiplex PCR; TCRdb lists only in-frame clones, some missing. The profile shows 100,000 to 150,000 clones, 81% of them singletons. The sequenced sample was peripheral blood. The receptors were sampled from a woman aged 50 to 60 with acute or convalescent COVID-19.

The genes are TRBV9 and TRBJ1-3; TRBD1 is a possible D gene (6 bases). The CDR3 is made up of 16 amino acids. Trimming left V 2 bases short and J 0 bases short, with 12 bases between. Germline-derived CDR1 and CDR2 are SGDLS and YYNGEE. CDR3 sequence reads: CASSVAGAYSGNTIYF. In DNA form, the CDR3 reads TGTGCCAGCAGCGTTGCGGGGGCTTACTCTGGAAACACCATATATTTT.

The J gene is TRBJ2-7, the V gene TRBV20-1; D unclear. This CDR3 is 11 amino acids long. CDR1 and CDR2 (germline): DFQATT, SNEGSKA (reference sequence). The V end was cut by 3 bases, the J end by 4 bases, with 7 bases between. CDR3 sequence (DNA): TGCAGTGCTAGTAATCGGTACGAGCAGTACTTC. It specifies CSASNRYEQYF.

V gene TRBV14 combines with J gene TRBJ2-5; D is possibly TRBD2 (6 bases). This CDR3 comprises 15 residues. Trimming removed 2 bases at V and 7 bases at J, with 17 bases between. The germline V gene encodes CDR1 SGHDN and CDR2 FVKESK. The chain's CDR3 is CASSQSNPRGTTQYF. CDR3 DNA sequence: TGTGCCAGCAGCCAAAGTAATCCTCGGGGGACGACCCAGTACTTC.

This clone was detected only once. This rearrangement joins TRBV7-9 to TRBJ2-7; 9 nucleotides align to TRBD1. The CDR3 extends over 16 amino acids. The germline gives CDR1 SEHNR, CDR2 FQNEAQ (reference sequence). V lost 0 bases, J lost 2 bases, and 5 bases stayed unmatched. In DNA form, the CDR3 reads TGTGCCAGCAGCTTAGCGACTCGGACAGGGGCCTACGAGCAGTACTTC. Translating it yields CASSLATRTGAYEQYF.

This chain uses TRBV6-5 with TRBJ1-2; no clear D. V was clipped by 5 bases and J by 6 bases, with 13 bases between them. The CDR3 has 13 residues. CDR1 and CDR2 from the germline V gene are MNHEY and SVGAGI. The DNA of the CDR3 is TGTGCCAGCAGTCCCCGGGGTTCAAATGGCTACACCTTC. Protein product: CASSPRGSNGYTF.

The V call is TRBV10-1, the J call TRBJ1-2, with D possibly being TRBD1 (6 bases). Trimming left V 7 bases short and J 0 bases short, with 12 bases between. Germline CDR1 reads WNHNN; CDR2 reads SYGVQD (reference sequence). The CDR3 covers 14 residues. The CDR3: CASKGTPTNYGYTF. The CDR3 DNA sequence: TGCGCCAGCAAAGGGACACCGACTAACTATGGCTACACCTTC.

The chain is built from TRBV19 and TRBJ2-7, with 7 bases aligning to TRBD1. Germline assignment: CDR1 LNHDA and CDR2 SQIVND (reference sequence). The CDR3 has 15 residues. V dropped 3 bases and J dropped 3; count of bases not matched to a gene: 8. CDR3 bases: TGTGCCAGTAGTATTGGGGACAGAGGGAACTACGAGCAGTACTTC. Protein product: CASSIGDRGNYEQYF.

This chain connects TRBV18 to TRBJ1-5; 7 nucleotides match TRBD1. Germline V lookup: CDR1 KGHSH, CDR2 LQKENI. Trimming took 4 bases from V and 6 from J; bases not matched to a gene: 6. The CDR3 consists of 14 residues. DNA of the CDR3: TGTGCCAGCTCACAAGACAGGGAAGGTCAGCCCCAGCATTTT. Translating it yields CASSQDREGQPQHF.

The chain recombines TRBV24-1 with TRBJ2-7; 7 bases fit TRBD2. Unmatched junction bases numbered 12, after V lost 4 bases and J lost 4 bases. Germline assignment: CDR1 KGHDR and CDR2 SFDVKD. This CDR3 is built from 16 residues. In DNA, the CDR3 is TGTGCCACCAGTGAGGGGGGGAGGCCGAAACCTTACGAGCAGTACTTC. Amino acids: CATSEGGRPKPYEQYF.

This chain links TRBV10-3 with TRBJ2-2, with D unclear. The CDR3 is 15 amino acids. The V end lost 0 bases, the J end lost 4 bases, and 9 bases lay between the germline ends. Germline V gene data show CDR1 as ENHRY and CDR2 as SYGVKD. The DNA of the CDR3 is TGTGCCATCAGTGAGTCGCGAGGTCCCACCGGGGAGCTGTTTTTT. Its translation: CAISESRGPTGELFF.

The rearrangement joins TRBV7-3 to TRBJ1-5; D ambiguous. CDR3 length: 12 residues. V was cut by 1 base and J by 6 bases, with 4 bases left in between. Germline CDR1 SGHTA, CDR2 FQGTGA. CDR3 bases: TGTGCCAGCAGCTTAAACTTTCAGCCCCAGCATTTT. Its translation: CASSLNFQPQHF.

This rearrangement joins TRBV10-1 to TRBJ2-2; TRBD1 matches at 9 bases. The CDR3 spans 13 residues. Germline trimming cut 8 bases from V and 9 bases from J; bases unmatched to any gene: 7. Germline loops: CDR1 WNHNN, CDR2 SYGVQD (reference sequence). CDR3 coding DNA: TGCGCCAGCGGGCCGGGACAGGGACGGGAGCTGTTTTTT. Encoded protein: CASGPGQGRELFF.

The genes are TRBV7-2 and TRBJ1-4, with TRBD1 as a possible D gene (6 bases). Trimming removed 2 bases at V and 7 bases at J, with 11 bases between. The CDR3 is made up of 14 amino acids. Germline V gives CDR1 SGHTA, CDR2 FQGNSA. CDR3 in DNA: TGTGCCAGCAGCTTACAGGGGCGAATTGAAAAACTGTTTTTT. Translating it yields CASSLQGRIEKLFF.

This clone has a single count. J is TRBJ2-3 and V is TRBV2, with 7 bases identical to TRBD1. Trimming at V came to 9 bases and at J to 6 bases, leaving 12 bases not matched to a gene. The germline CDR1 and CDR2 sequences are SNHLY and FYNNEI. The CDR3 has 14 amino acids. CDR3 nucleotide sequence: TGTGCCAGTAACCGGGACAGAAATCCGGATACGCAGTATTTT. Amino acids: CASNRDRNPDTQYF.

The CDR3 sequence is CASSRGGLAVYEQYF. CDR3 nucleotide sequence: TGCGCCAGCAGTAGGGGGGGACTAGCGGTCTACGAGCAGTACTTC. V and J are TRBV5-1 and TRBJ2-7; TRBD2 matches 11 bases. Germline trimming cut 5 bases from V and 3 bases from J; bases unmatched to any gene: 7. The germline V gene has CDR1 SGHRS and CDR2 YFSETQ. The CDR3 extends over 15 amino acids.

In this sample, this clone turned up once. V is TRBV30 and J is TRBJ1-3; no firm D call. V lost 3 bases, J lost 4 bases, and 19 bases lay in between. This CDR3 contains 16 residues. The germline V gene has CDR1 GTSNPN and CDR2 SVGIG (reference sequence). CDR3 residues: CAWSDRWAGPGNTIYF. Here the CDR3 DNA reads TGTGCCTGGAGCGATCGGTGGGCGGGTCCAGGAAACACCATATATTTT.

CDR3 DNA sequence: TGTGCCAGCTCACCCGGGACAGGGGGGATTGGTGGCTACACCTTC. It specifies CASSPGTGGIGGYTF. The rearrangement joins TRBV18 to TRBJ1-2, with 11 bases that match TRBD1. V was pared by 3 bases and J by 7 bases, with 7 bases of the junction left unmatched. Germline CDR1 is KGHSH and CDR2 is LQKENI. CDR3 length: 15 amino acids.

The chain is built from TRBV4-2 and TRBJ1-1; D is ambiguous. V was cut by 4 bases and J by 4 bases, with 13 bases left in between. This CDR3 has 14 amino acids. Germline V gene sequence: CDR1 LGHNA, CDR2 YNFKEQ. CDR3: CASSLEPLSTEAFF. The CDR3 DNA follows: TGTGCCAGCAGCCTGGAGCCTTTGAGCACTGAAGCTTTCTTT.

The chain couples TRBV7-8 to TRBJ2-2; 8 bases map to TRBD2. This CDR3 comprises 15 residues. The germline CDR1 and CDR2 sequences are SGHVS and FQNEAQ. V was clipped by 2 bases and J by 4 bases; unmatched bases: 3. For the CDR3, the DNA is TGTGCCAGCAGCTTAACGGGGGGGACCACCGGGGAGCTGTTTTTT. Encoded protein: CASSLTGGTTGELFF.

The sample holds a few counts of this clone. The CDR3 loop is CASSAGFLRDSSYEQYF. Written as DNA, the CDR3 is TGCGCCAGCAGCGCGGGCTTTCTCCGGGACAGTTCCTACGAGCAGTACTTC. The chain employs TRBV4-1 and TRBJ2-7; TRBD1 matches at 7 bases. This CDR3 is 17 amino acids long. V trimming: 5 bases; J trimming: 1 base; junction bases outside the gene matches: 14. Germline values: CDR1 MGHRA, CDR2 YSYEKL.

The V call is TRBV2, the J call TRBJ1-1, with D uncertain. Trimming took off 7 bases at V and 0 bases at J, with 12 bases between the two ends. Per germline, CDR1 SNHLY and CDR2 FYNNEI. The length of the CDR3 is 14 residues. The CDR3 sequence is CASTHDNLNTEAFF. As DNA, the CDR3 is TGTGCCAGCACCCATGACAACCTGAACACTGAAGCTTTCTTT.

The chain has TRBV5-5 and TRBJ2-7, with TRBD2 identical over 14 bases. Germline V lookup: CDR1 SGHKS, CDR2 YYEKEE (reference sequence). J was trimmed by 4 bases and V by 0 bases; bases with no gene match: 3. The CDR3 length is 16 residues. In nucleotides, the CDR3 is TGTGCCAGCAGCTTGGACGGGACTAGCGGGGGATACGAGCAGTACTTC. Residues: CASSLDGTSGGYEQYF.

V is TRBV3-1 (or the pseudogene TRBV3-2) and J is TRBJ1-2, with TRBD1 matching over 8 bases. Germline trimming cut 4 bases from V and 5 bases from J; bases unmatched to any gene: 12. This CDR3 has 16 residues. Germline loops: CDR1 LGHDT, CDR2 YNNKEL (reference sequence). The CDR3 sequence is CASSPSGTGFPYGYTF. DNA for the CDR3: TGTGCCAGCAGCCCTTCGGGGACAGGTTTCCCATATGGCTACACCTTC.

CDR3 DNA sequence: TGTGCCAGCACTACAGGGGTTGAAGCTTTCTTT. It codes for CASTTGVEAFF. This chain joins TRBV12-3 or TRBV12-4 and TRBJ1-1; 7 positions match TRBD1. With V trimmed by 7 bases and J by 7 bases, 3 bases remained unmatched. The CDR3 sequence is 11 residues long.

The V call is TRBV28, the J call TRBJ1-1; D gene uncertain. The CDR3 contains 14 residues. The ends were cut back, 2 bases at V and 4 bases at J, with 11 bases in the middle. Germline V lookup: CDR1 MDHEN, CDR2 SYDVKM. DNA of the CDR3: TGTGCCAGCAGTTTACTGAACCTCGGCACTGAAGCTTTCTTT. Amino acids: CASSLLNLGTEAFF.

The genes are TRBV5-1 and TRBJ2-2, with 9 bases lining up with TRBD2. CDR1 and CDR2 (germline): SGHRS, YFSETQ. Trimming at V came to 4 bases and at J to 4 bases, leaving 5 bases not matched to a gene. The CDR3 contains 15 residues. The CDR3 loop is CASSDLAGTTGELFF. The CDR3 nucleotides are TGCGCCAGCAGCGATCTAGCGGGGACCACCGGGGAGCTGTTTTTT. The variable domain in full, completed from reference TRBV5-1 and TRBJ2-2, reads KAGVTQTPRYLIKTRGQQVTLSCSPISGHRSVSWYQQTPGQGLQFLFEYFSETQRNKGNFPGRFSGRQFSNSRSEMNVSTLELGDSALYLCASSDLAGTTGELFFGEGSRLTVL.

The gene calls are TRBV30 and TRBJ1-5; 7 bases match TRBD1. The germline CDR1 and CDR2 sequences are GTSNPN and SVGIG (reference sequence). The junction had 3 bases not matched to a gene; V was cut back by 3 bases and J by 4 bases. CDR3 size: 13 residues. CDR3 in amino acids: CAWSGTANQPQHF. The CDR3 region has the DNA TGTGCCTGGAGCGGGACAGCAAATCAGCCCCAGCATTTT.

The rearrangement links TRBV4-1 to TRBJ2-1; possibly TRBD2 for D (6 bases). Germline V gene sequence: CDR1 MGHRA, CDR2 YSYEKL. V lost 3 bases and J 4 bases, leaving 13 bases between the germline ends. This CDR3 contains 15 residues. CDR3 in amino acids: CASSQVRDLYNEQFF. The CDR3 DNA follows: TGCGCCAGCAGCCAGGTCCGGGACTTATACAATGAGCAGTTCTTC.

Notes on this clone: The sample has other DNA sequences that encode this CDR3 too. The chain employs TRBV7-8 and TRBJ2-1; 9 nucleotides align to TRBD2. There are 16 residues in the CDR3. V gave up 6 bases and J gave up 1 base; unmatched junction bases: 7. Germline CDR1 reads SGHVS; CDR2 reads FQNEAQ. CDR3 DNA: TGTGCCAGCAGTTCTCGCGGGGGGGTTTCCTACAATGAGCAGTTCTTC. Translating it yields CASSSRGGVSYNEQFF.

The genes are TRBV15 and TRBJ1-4; no firm D call. Germline CDR1 is LNHNV and CDR2 is YYDKDF (reference sequence). The CDR3 runs 17 residues. Trimming stripped 0 bases from V and 0 bases from J, with 11 bases between. The CDR3 region has the DNA TGTGCCACCAGCAGAGATATGGGCGCAACAACTAATGAAAAACTGTTTTTT. This sequence encodes CATSRDMGATTNEKLFF.

This clone was observed a handful of times. This chain links TRBV5-4 with TRBJ2-7; 9 nucleotides align to TRBD1. This CDR3 has 14 amino acids. Germline CDR1 is SGHNT and CDR2 is YYREEE (reference sequence). V lost 5 bases to trimming and J lost 1 base; unmatched junction nucleotides: 4. The CDR3 DNA follows: TGTGCCAGCAGTGTACAGGGGGCATCCTACGAGCAGTACTTC. Protein product: CASSVQGASYEQYF.

On this clone itself: Distinct nucleotide sequences in the sample also encode this CDR3. This chain uses TRBV20-1 with TRBJ1-1; D is perhaps TRBD1 (6 bases). Between the trimmed V and J ends, which lost 3 bases and 0 bases, there was a span of 11 bases. CDR3 length equals 14 residues. Per the germline V gene, CDR1 is DFQATT and CDR2 is SNEGSKA (reference sequence). As DNA, the CDR3 is TGCAGTGCTAGTAGGGGACAATTGAACACTGAAGCTTTCTTT. It encodes CSASRGQLNTEAFF.